The text below deals with one TCR beta chain. The data stem from a study of blood T cell repertoires in COVID-19. Turning to the study itself: Specimens from acute and convalescent COVID-19 originated in the United States, Italy and Spain. PBMCs, B-cell-depleted T cells, or T cells provided the cDNA or gDNA that made up the material.

In the authors' methods: The assay estimated nucleated cells by amplifying reference gene primers. Repertoires were generated with immunoSEQ multiplex PCR, while TCRdb's copy carries only in-frame clones and drops some. V, J and clone size reflect that table, while D and trimming were determined from the DNA. The table has approximately 200,000 clones, around nine tenths seen once; the top ten hold around 1.6%. The sample consisted of peripheral blood. The sequence was collected from a man between 18 and 35 years old with active or convalescent COVID-19.

The CDR3 bases are TGTGCCAGCAGCTTAGTGGGAGACGAGCAGTACTTC. It is translated as CASSLVGDEQYF. The gene calls are TRBV7-2 and TRBJ2-7; D possibly corresponds to TRBD2 (5 bases). Trimming cost V 1 base and J 5 bases, with 6 bases left between them. This CDR3 has 12 amino acids. Per germline, CDR1 SGHTA and CDR2 FQGNSA.